This TCR beta chain derives from a study of shared clonotypes between healthy human individuals. Study at large: Sampling drew on donors who were two women and a few men aged 18 to 49.

Unsorted samples used roughly 90 million PBMCs for genomic DNA. The authors' processing: ImmunoSEQ gave junction-only sequences without quality scores, so filtering differed. Sequenced by immunoSEQ multiplex PCR; TCRdb stores in-frame clones only, minus some. The D gene and trimming were derived from the DNA, and the V and J assignments and clone size from that table. The sample comprises roughly 500,000 clones, around 85% of which are singletons, and about 12% rests with the top ten. Germline lookup yields CDR1 MRHNA and CDR2 SNTAGT. The CDR3 is 15 amino acids. Trimming left V 0 bases short and J 5 bases short, with 13 bases between.

This clonotype originated in a woman in her forties in good health. Some clones in this sample may be carry-over from other donors' samples. This sequence joins TRBV6-4 and TRBJ1-1; D is unclear. What was sequenced was PBMCs. In DNA form, the CDR3 reads TGTGCCAGCAGTGACTCAGGCAGTCCCCTAACTGAAGCTTTCTTT. This sequence encodes CASSDSGSPLTEAFF.